This TCR beta chain comes out of a study of blood T cell repertoires in COVID-19. Study summary: Whether acute or convalescent, the COVID-19 samples came from the United States, Italy and Spain. T cells, B-cell-depleted T cells, or PBMCs supplied cDNA or gDNA.

Produced via immunoSEQ multiplex PCR; TCRdb's table is partial and in-frame only. The table lists approximately 190,000 clones, approximately 80% of them singletons, with approximately 7.2% in the top ten. After removal of 4 bases from V and 3 bases from J, the junction contained 5 bases not matched to a gene. CDR1 is MNHEY, CDR2 SVGAGI, per germline. This CDR3 comprises 15 residues. The chain couples TRBV6-5 to TRBJ1-1, with TRBD1 matching 10 bases. Sequencing was carried out using peripheral blood. This receptor was identified in a human donor with acute or convalescent COVID-19. The donor label of this sample is uncertain. The CDR3 DNA reads as TGTGCCAGCAGTTCGGACAGGGGGGAATACACTGAAGCTTTCTTT. As protein: CASSSDRGEYTEAFF.